These 2 T cell receptor beta chains originate from one sample sequenced in a study of cytomegalovirus exposure and HLA in healthy donors (dated 2017 in TCRdb). Library prep was done by the immunoSEQ multiplex PCR assay. A mixture of 60 forward primers for TCR Vbeta segments and 13 reverse primers for TCR Jbeta segments was used in the multiplex PCR. What TCRdb holds here is the immuneACCESS table cut down to in-frame rearrangements. Part of the clones is not present; checked against another copy, under half of the missing clones reflect an unresolved V gene, and the others are unexplained. The sample yields roughly 100,000 clones; more than 75% were counted once. 5% to 6.5% of the sample is in the top ten clones. Sequences were obtained from PBMCs. All receptors derive from a woman aged 18-29 years in good health and CMV-seropositive.

This chain joins TRBV5-1 and TRBJ2-3; tentatively, D is TRBD1 (6 bases). The CDR3 extends over 16 amino acids. Deletions cut 4 bases from V and 2 bases from J, with 17 bases between. Germline V CDR1 and CDR2: SGHRS, YFSETQ. This CDR3 is CASSPGTPYPTDTQYF. The DNA of the CDR3 is TGCGCCAGCAGCCCTGGGACACCCTATCCCACAGATACGCAGTATTTT. Full variable domain (remainder filled in from reference TRBV5-1 and TRBJ2-3): KAGVTQTPRYLIKTRGQQVTLSCSPISGHRSVSWYQQTPGQGLQFLFEYFSETQRNKGNFPGRFSGRQFSNSRSEMNVSTLELGDSALYLCASSPGTPYPTDTQYFGPGTRLTVL.

Here the CDR3 DNA reads TGTGCCAGCAGTGTGACAGGGTTGGGCACCGGGGAGCTGTTTTTT. It encodes CASSVTGLGTGELFF. This chain links TRBV27 with TRBJ2-2; 7 positions agree with TRBD1. The CDR3 covers 15 residues. Germline V gene lookup returns CDR1 MNHEY and CDR2 SMNVEV (reference sequence). V lost 5 bases, J lost 4 bases, and 7 bases stayed unmatched.